This entry lists 25 T cell receptor beta chains sequenced from one sample in a study of human T cells and chemical hapten exposure. Time point in this sample: pre-sensitization, week 0. Treatment of the sample: therapeutic diphenylcyclopropenone sensitization with weekly scalp DPC. MiXCR, applied by TCRdb to the RACE reads, yields one record per CDR3 protein. The sample carries some 74,000 distinct CDR3 sequences, about 15% recorded once. This sample comprised whole blood, obtained in connection with sensitization to the hapten diphenylcyclopropenone (DPC). All receptors derive from a woman aged 45-65 years with alopecia areata. Some clones in this sample may be carry-over from other donors' samples.

This clonotype was seen a handful of times. The CDR3 DNA is TGTGCCAGCAGCTTAGAACCAAATTCACCCCTCCACTTT. It translates to CASSLEPNSPLHF. This chain connects TRBV7-9 to TRBJ1-6, with D unclear. This CDR3 comprises 13 residues. Trimming left V 1 base short and J 7 bases short, with 5 bases between. Germline-derived CDR1 and CDR2 are SEHNR and FQNEAQ (reference sequence).

This clonotype was seen repeatedly, ten times or more. The genes are TRBV6-1 and TRBJ2-3; D gene ambiguous. In germline, CDR1 is MNHNS, CDR2 SASEGT. V was clipped by 4 bases and J by 0 bases, with 11 bases between them. This CDR3 is built from 15 residues. The CDR3 spells CASSVFRSSTDTQYF. CDR3 nucleotides: TGTGCCAGCAGTGTTTTCCGTTCTAGCACAGATACGCAGTATTTT.

This clonotype came up many times. This chain uses TRBV28 with TRBJ1-5; 8 nucleotides line up with TRBD1. The CDR3 consists of 16 residues. J gave up 0 bases and V 6 bases, and 7 bases lay outside the gene matches. The V gene's germline CDR1 is MDHEN and CDR2 SYDVKM. As DNA, the CDR3 is TGTGCCAGCAGCCCCGTGGGACAGGATAGCAATCAGCCCCAGCATTTT. Translating gives CASSPVGQDSNQPQHF.

This clonotype occurred a few times. The CDR3 DNA reads as TGTGCCAGCAGTTACTCGTTCAAACGGCTGGAAGCTTTCTTT. Translation: CASSYSFKRLEAFF. This chain connects TRBV6-5 to TRBJ1-1; D ambiguous. The length of the CDR3 is 14 residues. Germline CDR1 is MNHEY and CDR2 is SVGAGI. Trimming removed 0 bases at V and 8 bases at J, with 13 bases between.

This clonotype has a handful of counts. The rearrangement joins TRBV5-1 to TRBJ1-1; unclear D gene. The CDR3 contains 14 residues. Per germline, CDR1 SGHRS and CDR2 YFSETQ. V lost 5 bases and J 6 bases, leaving 17 bases between the germline ends. CDR3: CASRVDTDRAEAFF. CDR3 DNA sequence: TGCGCCAGCAGAGTAGACACCGATCGCGCTGAAGCTTTCTTT.

There are a few counts of this clonotype. The chain combines TRBV27 with TRBJ2-3; D call uncertain. Germline values: CDR1 MNHEY, CDR2 SMNVEV (reference sequence). V was pared by 3 bases and J by 2 bases, with 9 bases between. The CDR3 is 14 amino acids. The chain's CDR3 is CASSLYRPTDTQYF. CDR3 sequence (DNA): TGTGCCAGCAGTTTGTACAGACCCACAGATACGCAGTATTTT.

This rearrangement joins TRBV19 to TRBJ1-1; possibly TRBD1 for D (5 bases). Between the trimmed V and J ends, which lost 7 bases and 4 bases, there was a span of 16 bases. CDR3 length: 14 amino acids. Germline values: CDR1 LNHDA, CDR2 SQIVND (reference sequence). The CDR3 loop is CASKVEGLGTEAFF. DNA of the CDR3: TGTGCCAGTAAGGTGGAGGGGTTGGGCACTGAAGCTTTCTTT.

This clonotype was seen a handful of times. This chain links TRBV2 with TRBJ2-1, with D tentatively TRBD2 (5 bases). Germline V CDR1 and CDR2: SNHLY, FYNNEI. This CDR3 has 14 amino acids. The germline V and J ends were trimmed by 6 bases and 12 bases, with 21 bases remaining between them. The CDR3 DNA follows: TGTGCCAGCAGCACCCGGGGTAGTACCGCCGCGCAGTTCTTC. Its translation is CASSTRGSTAAQFF. Full variable domain (remainder filled in from reference TRBV2 and TRBJ2-1): EPEVTQTPSHQVTQMGQEVILRCVPISNHLYFYWYRQILGQKVEFLVSFYNNEISEKSEIFDDQFSVERPDGSNFTLKIRSTKLEDSAMYFCASSTRGSTAAQFFGPGTRLTVL.

This chain links TRBV10-3 with TRBJ2-3, with 10 bases lining up with TRBD2. Per germline, CDR1 ENHRY and CDR2 SYGVKD. The CDR3 totals 14 residues. V shed 10 bases, J shed 6 bases, and the junction held 10 bases outside the gene matches. Here the CDR3 reads CANSAGGNRDTQYF. CDR3 DNA sequence: TGTGCCAACTCAGCGGGAGGGAACAGGGATACGCAGTATTTT.

V usage is TRBV6-5 and J usage is TRBJ2-4, with unresolved D. V lost 0 bases to trimming and J lost 0 bases, with 9 bases between them. The CDR3 covers 16 residues. Germline V lookup: CDR1 MNHEY, CDR2 SVGAGI. CDR3 sequence: CASSYSRASAKNIQYF. The CDR3 DNA reads as TGTGCCAGCAGTTACTCAAGGGCATCAGCCAAAAACATTCAGTACTTC.

This clonotype was seen more than once but under ten times. The chain uses TRBV29-1 and TRBJ1-5, with a weak D call TRBD1 (6 bases). This CDR3 is 13 amino acids long. V was pared by 4 bases and J by 6 bases, with 13 bases between. Germline V CDR1 and CDR2: SQVTM, ANQGSEA. The CDR3 DNA sequence: TGCAGCGTTGCGTGGGGGGGCGGTCAGCCCCAGCATTTT. Amino acid sequence: CSVAWGGGQPQHF.

Many counts were recorded for this clonotype. The chain links TRBV6-4 to TRBJ2-1, with 8 bases fitting TRBD2. Germline CDR1 reads MRHNA; CDR2 reads SNTAGT. The junction had 13 bases not matched to a gene; V was cut back by 5 bases and J by 7 bases. The CDR3 has 16 residues. The CDR3 DNA follows: TGTGCCAGCAGTCCCCAAGCGGGAGTCCGTGGTAATGAGCAGTTCTTC. Encoded protein: CASSPQAGVRGNEQFF.

Regarding this clonotype: The germline gene is not matched at one end of the junction; a read error may be the cause. The rearrangement joins TRBV19 to TRBJ2-1, with D uncertain. Germline V gene lookup returns CDR1 LNHDA and CDR2 SQIVND (reference sequence). The CDR3 extends over 12 amino acids. CDR3 DNA: TGTGCCAGTCATTCCTCCCACAATGAGCAGTTCTTC. As protein: CASHSSHNEQFF.

In its sample, this clonotype was seen a few times. The chain carries TRBV5-1 and TRBJ2-7, with 9 bases aligning to TRBD1. V lost 0 bases, J lost 3 bases, and 4 bases stayed unmatched. CDR3 length: 15 amino acids. Germline CDR1 reads SGHRS; CDR2 reads YFSETQ. Here the CDR3 reads CASSLAPGQGYEQYF. In DNA form, the CDR3 reads TGCGCCAGCAGCTTGGCCCCGGGACAGGGCTACGAGCAGTACTTC.

The genes are TRBV18 and TRBJ1-1; perhaps TRBD1 as D (5 bases). The V end was cut by 4 bases, the J end by 0 bases, with 12 bases between. The CDR3 extends over 15 amino acids. CDR1 KGHSH and CDR2 LQKENI come from the germline V gene. The CDR3 loop reads CASSLATAMNTEAFF. The CDR3 DNA is TGTGCCAGCTCACTCGCGACAGCCATGAACACTGAAGCTTTCTTT.

By share, this clonotype counts as medium-sized. This sequence joins TRBV6-5 and TRBJ2-3, with D perhaps TRBD2 (6 bases). V was trimmed by 2 bases and J by 5 bases, leaving 14 bases between them. Per the germline V gene, CDR1 is MNHEY and CDR2 is SVGAGI. The CDR3 spans 15 residues. The CDR3 DNA is TGTGCCAGCAGTTACGGTGCTCGGGGGAAAGATACGCAGTATTTT. Protein: CASSYGARGKDTQYF.

A few counts support this clonotype. The rearrangement links TRBV14 to TRBJ2-1; TRBD1 aligns across 8 bases. Germline values: CDR1 SGHDN, CDR2 FVKESK. This CDR3 comprises 16 residues. With V trimmed by 0 bases and J by 1 base, 2 bases remained unmatched. CDR3 in DNA: TGTGCCAGCAGCCAAGATACAGGGGGGTCCTACAATGAGCAGTTCTTC. Translating it yields CASSQDTGGSYNEQFF.

This sequence joins TRBV20-1 and TRBJ2-1, with 8 bases that match TRBD2. In germline, CDR1 is DFQATT, CDR2 SNEGSKA (reference sequence). With V trimmed by 1 base and J by 6 bases, 11 bases remained unmatched. The CDR3 sequence is 16 residues long. The CDR3 nucleotides are TGCAGTGCTAGAGTCGGGAGGGCCGCCGTGAGCAATGAGCAGTTCTTC. Translation: CSARVGRAAVSNEQFF.

The chain carries TRBV12-5 and TRBJ2-3; 7 bases line up with TRBD2. The V gene end was trimmed by 0 bases and the J gene end by 4 bases; junction bases not matched to a gene: 16. Germline V CDR1 and CDR2: LGHNT, FRNRAP. The CDR3 extends over 19 amino acids. DNA of the CDR3: TGTGCTAGTGGTTTGGTCCAAGTCCAGGCGGGAGAGCTCCCAGATACGCAGTATTTT. Amino acids: CASGLVQVQAGELPDTQYF.

This clonotype was found a few times. This chain connects TRBV20-1 to TRBJ1-5; the D gene is possibly TRBD1 (5 bases). Trimming cost V 2 bases and J 3 bases, with 14 bases left between them. CDR3 length: 15 residues. The germline V gene has CDR1 DFQATT and CDR2 SNEGSKA (reference sequence). The CDR3 reads CSARPPGKANQPQHF. The CDR3 nucleotides read TGCAGTGCTAGACCCCCAGGGAAAGCCAATCAGCCCCAGCATTTT.

The table lists this clonotype with a few counts. The genes are TRBV19 and TRBJ2-4; no firm D call. CDR3 size: 17 residues. Germline V gene data show CDR1 as LNHDA and CDR2 as SQIVND (reference sequence). Trimming cost V 0 bases and J 0 bases, with 12 bases left between them. CDR3 loop: CASSIEVPTLAKNIQYF. CDR3 DNA: TGTGCCAGTAGTATAGAGGTACCGACACTAGCCAAAAACATTCAGTACTTC.

V is TRBV30 and J is TRBJ2-7; D not resolved. The CDR3 extends over 12 amino acids. The ends were cut back, 5 bases at V and 2 bases at J, with 10 bases in the middle. Germline V CDR1 and CDR2: GTSNPN, SVGIG (reference sequence). Here the CDR3 reads CAWAASPYEQYF. In nucleotides, the CDR3 is TGTGCCTGGGCGGCTTCACCCTACGAGCAGTACTTC.

The V call is TRBV7-9, the J call TRBJ2-3, with 10 bases that match TRBD2. The CDR3 is 18 residues long. Germline V CDR1 and CDR2: SEHNR, FQNEAQ (reference sequence). Trimming cost V 5 bases and J 2 bases; bases outside gene matches: 13. The CDR3 bases are TGTGCCAGCAGCCCACTTACCCTAGCGGGAGTTTCCACAGATACGCAGTATTTT. Protein sequence: CASSPLTLAGVSTDTQYF.

The chain employs TRBV6-6 and TRBJ2-1, with TRBD1 matching over 10 bases. The germline gives CDR1 MNHNY, CDR2 SVGAGI (reference sequence). CDR3 length: 16 amino acids. The V gene end was trimmed by 0 bases and the J gene end by 7 bases; junction bases not matched to a gene: 6. CDR3 residues: CASSYSPGQGWNEQFF. CDR3 DNA sequence: TGTGCCAGCAGTTACTCTCCGGGACAGGGGTGGAATGAGCAGTTCTTC.

This clonotype was seen at least ten times. V gene TRBV12-3 or TRBV12-4 combines with J gene TRBJ2-2, with TRBD2 matching 8 bases. V shed 4 bases and J 7 bases; nucleotides not matched to a gene: 5. This CDR3 has 14 residues. The CDR3 DNA sequence: TGTGCCAGCAGTTGGGACCTAGCGGGCGGGGAGCTGTTTTTT. Its translation is CASSWDLAGGELFF.